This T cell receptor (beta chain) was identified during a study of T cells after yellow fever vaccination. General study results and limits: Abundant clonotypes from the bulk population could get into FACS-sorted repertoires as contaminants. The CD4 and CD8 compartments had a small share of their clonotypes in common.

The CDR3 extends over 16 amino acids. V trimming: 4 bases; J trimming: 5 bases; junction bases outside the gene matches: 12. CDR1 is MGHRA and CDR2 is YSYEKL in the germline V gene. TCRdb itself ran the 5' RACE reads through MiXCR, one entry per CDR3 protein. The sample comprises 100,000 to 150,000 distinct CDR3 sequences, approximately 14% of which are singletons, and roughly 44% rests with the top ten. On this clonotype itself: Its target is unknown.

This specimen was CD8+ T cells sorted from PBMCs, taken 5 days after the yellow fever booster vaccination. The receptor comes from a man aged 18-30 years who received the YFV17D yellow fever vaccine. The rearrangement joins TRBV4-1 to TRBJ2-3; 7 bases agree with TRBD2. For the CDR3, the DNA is TGCGCCAGCAGCCCCCCGGGGGAGGGGAATGTAGATACGCAGTATTTT. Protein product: CASSPPGEGNVDTQYF.